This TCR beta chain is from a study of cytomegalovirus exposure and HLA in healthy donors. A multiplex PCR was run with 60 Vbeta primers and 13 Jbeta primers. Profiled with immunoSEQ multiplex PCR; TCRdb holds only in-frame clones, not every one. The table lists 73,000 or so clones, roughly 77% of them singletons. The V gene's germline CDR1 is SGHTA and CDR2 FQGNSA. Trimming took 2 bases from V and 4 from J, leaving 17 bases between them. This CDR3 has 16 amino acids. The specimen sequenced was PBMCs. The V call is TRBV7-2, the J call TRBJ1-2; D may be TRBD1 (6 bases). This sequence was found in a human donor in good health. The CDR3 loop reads CASSLNPTGVVYGYTF. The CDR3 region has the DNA TGTGCCAGCAGCTTAAACCCGACAGGAGTTGTCTATGGCTACACCTTC.